Below are 18 T cell receptor beta chains sequenced from a single sample in a study of PD-L1 blockade in urothelial cancer (dated by TCRdb to 2015 to 2018). Receptor amplification or capture employed the immunoSEQ multiplex PCR assay. The source is immuneACCESS, and TCRdb retained only in-frame sequences with V and J called. Part of the clones is not carried over; for the studies checked, unresolved V genes explain less than half of this, and the remainder is unexplained. This sample comprises tens of thousands of clones, approximately 90% of them detected only once. The ten largest clones add up to 7.6% of the sample. The sample here was PBMCs, taken around atezolizumab (anti-PD-L1) treatment. These receptors were taken from a man in his 60s with urothelial cancer.

Only a few counts were recorded for this clone. The CDR3 coding sequence is TGTGCCAGCATTCGGGGGGCTTCACCCCTCCACTTT. Its translation is CASIRGASPLHF. The V call is TRBV2, the J call TRBJ1-6; D possibly corresponds to TRBD1 (6 bases). This CDR3 spans 12 amino acids. The V gene's germline CDR1 is SNHLY and CDR2 FYNNEI. The V end was cut by 7 bases, the J end by 9 bases, with 10 bases between.

The chain recombines TRBV6-1 with TRBJ2-3, with 11 bases aligning to TRBD1. CDR3 length: 15 residues. The germline CDR1 and CDR2 sequences are MNHNS and SASEGT. Trimming took 3 bases from V and 10 from J; bases not matched to a gene: 9. This CDR3 is CASSEGTGGFYAQYF. In nucleotides, the CDR3 is TGTGCCAGCAGTGAGGGGACAGGGGGATTTTATGCGCAGTATTTT.

The V call is TRBV14, the J call TRBJ2-1; 7 bases align to TRBD1. CDR3 length: 19 residues. Germline V lookup: CDR1 SGHDN, CDR2 FVKESK. Trimming took 0 bases from V and 10 from J; bases not matched to a gene: 21. CDR3 sequence: CASSQDPLVKGAVFTEQFF. As DNA, the CDR3 is TGTGCCAGCAGCCAAGATCCATTAGTTAAGGGGGCCGTTTTCACCGAGCAGTTCTTC.

CDR3 nucleotide sequence: TGCGCCAGCAGTGACCGGTCCCCAGATACGCAGTATTTT. It translates to CASSDRSPDTQYF. V and J are TRBV10-2 and TRBJ2-3; D gene uncertain. V gave up 3 bases and J gave up 4 bases, with 8 bases separating them. This CDR3 spans 13 amino acids. Germline CDR1 reads WSHSY; CDR2 reads SAAADI.

This clone showed up just once. The CDR3 loop reads CASSPDRLANTGELFF. The CDR3 DNA sequence: TGTGCCAGCAGTCCGGACAGGCTAGCGAACACCGGGGAGCTGTTTTTT. This chain joins TRBV7-3 and TRBJ2-2; TRBD1 aligns across 7 bases. The ends lost 6 bases at V and 0 bases at J; junction bases unmatched: 7. CDR1 is SGHTA, CDR2 FQGTGA, per germline. The CDR3 runs to 16 residues. Drawing the rest from reference TRBV7-3 and TRBJ2-2, the complete variable domain is GAGVSQTPSNKVTEKGKYVELRCDPISGHTALYWYRQSLGQGPEFLIYFQGTGAADDSGLPNDRFFAVRPEGSVSTLKIQRTERGDSAVYLCASSPDRLANTGELFFGEGSRLTVL.

This sequence joins TRBV11-2 and TRBJ2-7, with D possibly being TRBD1 (5 bases). Germline loops: CDR1 SGHAT, CDR2 FQNNGV. This CDR3 spans 15 amino acids. V gave up 1 base and J gave up 0 bases, with 10 bases separating them. DNA for the CDR3: TGTGCCAGCAGCTTAGCCAGGGTAGACTCCTACGAGCAGTACTTC. Translating gives CASSLARVDSYEQYF.

V and J are TRBV5-8 and TRBJ2-7; 11 bases agree with TRBD1. This CDR3 is built from 17 residues. Germline lookup yields CDR1 SGHTS and CDR2 YDEGEE. Germline trimming cut 3 bases from V and 2 bases from J; bases unmatched to any gene: 10. The CDR3 loop is CASSSTTLGQGAYEQYF. The CDR3 DNA sequence: TGTGCCAGCAGCTCTACAACCTTGGGACAGGGGGCCTACGAGCAGTACTTC.

The chain is built from TRBV5-4 and TRBJ1-2; weak D call: TRBD1 (5 bases). The V gene's germline CDR1 is SGHNT and CDR2 YYREEE (reference sequence). Deletions cut 1 base from V and 8 bases from J, with 15 bases between. CDR3 length equals 14 residues. The chain's CDR3 is CASSLWQGARGYTF. The CDR3 DNA sequence: TGTGCCAGCAGCTTGTGGCAGGGCGCTAGGGGCTACACCTTC. Variable domain in full (rest from reference TRBV5-4 and TRBJ1-2): ETGVTQSPTHLIKTRGQQVTLRCSSQSGHNTVSWYQQALGQGPQFIFQYYREEENGRGNFPPRFSGLQFPNYSSELNVNALELDDSALYLCASSLWQGARGYTFGSGTRLTVV.

The V gene is TRBV2, the J gene TRBJ1-6; TRBD1 matches 8 bases. The junction had 5 bases not matched to a gene; V was cut back by 7 bases and J by 3 bases. The CDR3 contains 15 residues. Germline values: CDR1 SNHLY, CDR2 FYNNEI. CDR3 sequence: CASIRDRNYNSPLHF. The CDR3 DNA follows: TGTGCCAGCATTCGGGACAGGAACTATAATTCACCCCTCCACTTT. Supplemented by reference TRBV2 and TRBJ1-6, the full variable domain reads EPEVTQTPSHQVTQMGQEVILRCVPISNHLYFYWYRQILGQKVEFLVSFYNNEISEKSEIFDDQFSVERPDGSNFTLKIRSTKLEDSAMYFCASIRDRNYNSPLHFGNGTRLTVT.

The chain recombines TRBV6-1 with TRBJ1-6, with D uncertain. The CDR3 consists of 18 residues. Germline CDR1 reads MNHNS; CDR2 reads SASEGT. Trimming removed 1 base at V and 0 bases at J, with 13 bases between. Here the CDR3 DNA reads TGTGCCAGCAGTGAAGGTGGTGGCAGGAACTCCTATAATTCACCCCTCCACTTT. Protein sequence: CASSEGGGRNSYNSPLHF.

The gene calls are TRBV7-9 and TRBJ2-1; 9 bases agree with TRBD2. The CDR3 spans 15 residues. Germline-derived CDR1 and CDR2 are SEHNR and FQNEAQ (reference sequence). Trimming removed 2 bases from V and 5 bases from J; junction bases left unmatched: 4. The CDR3 is CASSLKAGGNNEQFF. The CDR3 coding sequence is TGTGCCAGCAGCTTAAAAGCGGGGGGAAACAATGAGCAGTTCTTC.

The V and J genes are TRBV5-5 and TRBJ1-5; the match to TRBD1 covers 10 bases. This CDR3 region has 16 residues. CDR1 and CDR2 (germline): SGHKS, YYEKEE (reference sequence). The V and J ends lost 5 bases and 6 bases, in that order; junction bases with no gene match: 11. As DNA, the CDR3 is TGTGCCAGCAGTTTTTCCGGGACAGGGGACCGTCAGCCCCAGCATTTT. This gives the protein CASSFSGTGDRQPQHF.

The chain carries TRBV18 and TRBJ2-2, with D perhaps TRBD2 (6 bases). This CDR3 comprises 16 residues. CDR1 is KGHSH and CDR2 is LQKENI in the germline V gene. V was clipped by 4 bases and J by 5 bases, with 17 bases between them. The CDR3 region is CASSQRAGRETGELFF. The CDR3 region has the DNA TGTGCCAGCTCACAAAGAGCGGGTCGAGAGACCGGGGAGCTGTTTTTT.

The chain combines TRBV9 with TRBJ2-2; 8 nucleotides match TRBD2. Germline V gene sequence: CDR1 SGDLS, CDR2 YYNGEE. V lost 4 bases, J lost 0 bases, and 8 bases stayed unmatched. CDR3 length equals 17 residues. The CDR3 here is CASSHPTGGANTGELFF. In DNA, the CDR3 is TGTGCCAGCAGCCATCCAACCGGGGGGGCGAACACCGGGGAGCTGTTTTTT.

This chain connects TRBV10-3 to TRBJ1-1; 10 bases are a match to TRBD1. This CDR3 contains 16 residues. Looked up from germline, CDR1 is ENHRY and CDR2 is SYGVKD. After removal of 8 bases from V and 5 bases from J, the junction contained 14 bases not matched to a gene. The chain's CDR3 is CAIQKGQGSGRTEAFF. The CDR3 bases are TGTGCCATCCAGAAGGGACAGGGGAGTGGAAGGACTGAAGCTTTCTTT.

V and J are TRBV9 and TRBJ2-3, with TRBD2 identical over 8 bases. Germline V gene sequence: CDR1 SGDLS, CDR2 YYNGEE. The CDR3 is 15 residues long. With 0 bases clipped from V and 2 bases from J, the junction kept 2 bases outside the gene matches. CDR3 sequence reads: CASSVAGGDTDTQYF. The CDR3 DNA reads TGTGCCAGCAGCGTAGCGGGGGGGGACACAGATACGCAGTATTTT.

The rearrangement joins TRBV30 to TRBJ2-7; a possible D gene is TRBD1 (5 bases). Germline V gene lookup returns CDR1 GTSNPN and CDR2 SVGIG (reference sequence). Trimming removed 0 bases from V and 6 bases from J, with 15 bases in between. This CDR3 has 14 amino acids. The CDR3 region has the DNA TGTGCCTGGAGTGTACCTGACAGTAGTTTCGAGCAGTACTTC. Amino acid sequence: CAWSVPDSSFEQYF.

This rearrangement joins TRBV19 to TRBJ2-5; weak D call: TRBD2 (5 bases). Germline CDR1 is LNHDA and CDR2 is SQIVND (reference sequence). The V and J ends lost 5 bases and 7 bases respectively, with 8 bases between them. The CDR3 is 11 amino acids. The CDR3 loop reads CASSSRGTQYF. The CDR3, as DNA: TGTGCCAGTAGTTCCCGGGGGACCCAGTACTTC.